This T cell receptor (beta chain) is drawn from a study of vaccination and CD4 T cells after COVID-19. On the study more broadly: Every culture used as a control got a CEFX pool, an HIV-1 Nef pool, or no peptide.

Sequenced with the Oncomine TCR Beta short-read assay was DNA taken from cultured CD4+ T cells. The authors extracted genomic DNA from cultured CD4+ T cells. TCRdb called the PCR reads again in MiXCR, with one record for every CDR3 protein. The sample has some 8,500 distinct CDR3 sequences, over 35% seen once. A remark on this clonotype: Its antigen is still unknown.

Treatment denoted: roughly ten-day PBMC culture with coronavirus spike peptide pools or control peptides (ViraFEST assay). CD4+ T cells of the unexposed donor were collected before the COVID-19 pandemic (2011-2018). Peptide-pool expansion of antigen-specific T cells preceded TCR sequencing in ViraFEST. The culture of some 2.1 million PBMCs per well included 8.5 to 10 IU/ml IL-2 and around 10 ug/ml peptide pools. With 5 bases clipped from V and 6 bases from J, the junction kept 14 bases outside the gene matches. This CDR3 contains 17 residues. CDR1 is SGHTA, CDR2 FQGTGA, per germline. Sequenced input: CD4+ T cells from blood, cultured in vitro. This TCR was sampled from a human donor in good health. V usage is TRBV7-3 and J usage is TRBJ2-3; 10 nucleotides agree with TRBD2. The CDR3 DNA sequence: TGTGCCAGCAGCAGGGGGTGGAGCGGGAGGGCAAAGGATACGCAGTATTTT. This translates into CASSRGWSGRAKDTQYF.